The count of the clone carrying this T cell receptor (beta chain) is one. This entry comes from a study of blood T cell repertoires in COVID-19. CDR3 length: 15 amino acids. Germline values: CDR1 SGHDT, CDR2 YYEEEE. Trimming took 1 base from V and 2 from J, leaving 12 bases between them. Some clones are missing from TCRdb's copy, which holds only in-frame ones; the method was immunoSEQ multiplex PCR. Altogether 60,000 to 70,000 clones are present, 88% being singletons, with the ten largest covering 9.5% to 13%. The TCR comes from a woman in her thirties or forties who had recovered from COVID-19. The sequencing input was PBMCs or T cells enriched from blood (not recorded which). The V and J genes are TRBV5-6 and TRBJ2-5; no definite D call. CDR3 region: CASSLPSTTQETQYF. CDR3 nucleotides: TGTGCCAGCAGCTTGCCGAGTACCACTCAAGAGACCCAGTACTTC.